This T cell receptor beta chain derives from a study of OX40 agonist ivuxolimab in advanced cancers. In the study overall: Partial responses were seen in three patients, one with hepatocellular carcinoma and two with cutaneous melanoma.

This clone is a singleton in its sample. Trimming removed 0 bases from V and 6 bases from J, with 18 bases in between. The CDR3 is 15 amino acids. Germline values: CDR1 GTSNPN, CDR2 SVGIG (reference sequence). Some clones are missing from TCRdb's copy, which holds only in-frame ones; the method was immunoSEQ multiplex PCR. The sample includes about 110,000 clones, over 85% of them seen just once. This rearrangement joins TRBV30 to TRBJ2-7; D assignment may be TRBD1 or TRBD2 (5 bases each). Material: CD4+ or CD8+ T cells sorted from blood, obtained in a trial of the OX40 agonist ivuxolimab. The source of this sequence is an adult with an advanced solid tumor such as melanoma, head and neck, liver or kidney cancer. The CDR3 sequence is CAWSVAGTLRVEQYF. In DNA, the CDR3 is TGTGCCTGGAGTGTAGCAGGGACCCTAAGAGTCGAGCAGTACTTC.